A few counts support the clone carrying this T cell receptor beta chain. Sequenced by immunoSEQ multiplex PCR; TCRdb stores in-frame clones only, minus some. The sample holds tens of thousands of clones, 84% seen once. This sample is drawn from a study of monozygotic twins with cystic fibrosis. Germline lookup yields CDR1 SGHRS and CDR2 YFSETQ. V was pared by 5 bases and J by 8 bases, with 16 bases between. The CDR3 sequence is 13 residues long. The receptor was derived from a girl aged 2-10 years with cystic fibrosis. The specimen was blood. The gene calls are TRBV5-1 and TRBJ1-2; possibly TRBD1 for D (6 bases). CDR3: CASSPDTGPGYTF. The CDR3 nucleotides are TGCGCCAGCAGTCCAGACACAGGGCCCGGCTACACCTTC.